The sequence of this T cell receptor beta chain was determined in a study of beta chain features in type 1 diabetes. The entirety of the isolated RNA underwent reverse transcription, so expressed TCRB transcripts were sequenced. Clones were sequenced by immunoSEQ multiplex PCR, and TCRdb holds only the in-frame ones, with some missing. In the table there are 810,000 or so clones, roughly a sixth of which are singletons. Germline V gives CDR1 MDHEN, CDR2 SYDVKM. CDR3 length: 12 residues. The V and J ends lost 8 bases and 2 bases respectively, with 7 bases between them. This clone was detected a few times.

The genes are TRBV28 and TRBJ2-1; the D gene is possibly TRBD1 (5 bases). The sequenced sample was naive CD4+ T cells from blood. The receptor was isolated from a woman aged 18-30 years in good health. CDR3 amino acids: CASAGPYNEQFF. In DNA, the CDR3 is TGTGCCAGCGCAGGGCCCTACAATGAGCAGTTCTTC.